The next 19 T cell receptor beta chains were all read from a single sample in a study of T cell responses to AZD1222 COVID-19 vaccine. Repertoires were generated with immunoSEQ multiplex PCR, while TCRdb's copy carries only in-frame clones and drops some. The sample contains 180,000 or so clones, roughly 91% of which appear only once. This sample comprised peripheral blood, obtained 28 days after the second AZD1222 dose. These receptors were collected from an adult who received the AZD1222 COVID-19 vaccine.

The chain carries TRBV6-5 and TRBJ1-6; D gene unclear. Deletions cut 0 bases from V and 5 bases from J, with 8 bases between. The CDR3 runs 15 residues. The germline CDR1 and CDR2 sequences are MNHEY and SVGAGI. The CDR3 DNA sequence: TGTGCCAGCAGTTACTCGTTCCTGGATAATTCACCCCTCCACTTT. This codes for CASSYSFLDNSPLHF.

This chain links TRBV9 with TRBJ1-3; no clear D gene. Germline CDR1 reads SGDLS; CDR2 reads YYNGEE. The V gene lost 4 bases and the J gene lost 3 bases, with 14 bases spanning the gap. This CDR3 has 15 residues. The CDR3 sequence: CASSPRDTIGNTIYF. The CDR3 DNA reads TGTGCCAGCAGCCCTCGTGATACAATTGGAAACACCATATATTTT.

The chain links TRBV2 to TRBJ2-5, with D possibly TRBD2 on 5 matching bases. This CDR3 is built from 16 residues. Trimming cost V 7 bases and J 7 bases, with 25 bases left between them. Germline-derived CDR1 and CDR2 are SNHLY and FYNNEI. For the CDR3, the DNA is TGTGCCAGCAAAGTGGTTGGAGGACGGCAGGCGGGGACCCAGTACTTC. It encodes CASKVVGGRQAGTQYF. The variable domain in full, completed from reference TRBV2 and TRBJ2-5, reads EPEVTQTPSHQVTQMGQEVILRCVPISNHLYFYWYRQILGQKVEFLVSFYNNEISEKSEIFDDQFSVERPDGSNFTLKIRSTKLEDSAMYFCASKVVGGRQAGTQYFGPGTRLLVL.

This rearrangement joins TRBV4-2 to TRBJ1-1; D unresolved. Germline V lookup: CDR1 LGHNA, CDR2 YNFKEQ. This CDR3 region has 15 residues. V lost 0 bases, J lost 5 bases, and 13 bases lay in between. The CDR3: CASSQDRSGGTEAFF. In DNA, the CDR3 is TGTGCCAGCAGCCAAGATAGATCGGGTGGTACTGAAGCTTTCTTT.

The chain combines TRBV2 with TRBJ1-5; the D is unclear. The CDR3 runs to 13 residues. Germline CDR1 reads SNHLY; CDR2 reads FYNNEI. Between the trimmed V and J ends, which lost 9 bases and 1 base, there was a span of 10 bases. As DNA, the CDR3 is TGTGCCAGTGGACGATCGAGCAATCAGCCCCAGCATTTT. Residues: CASGRSSNQPQHF.

The V call is TRBV3-1 (or the pseudogene TRBV3-2), the J call TRBJ1-1; TRBD1 matches 7 bases. Germline CDR1 is LGHDT and CDR2 is YNNKEL (reference sequence). The CDR3 extends over 13 amino acids. With 2 bases clipped from V and 4 bases from J, the junction kept 1 base outside the gene matches. CDR3 DNA: TGTGCCAGCAGCCAATCAGGGGGCACTGAAGCTTTCTTT. Protein: CASSQSGGTEAFF.

The chain links TRBV12-3 or TRBV12-4 to TRBJ1-5, with 7 nucleotides matching TRBD1. V lost 6 bases to trimming and J lost 4 bases; unmatched junction nucleotides: 3. This CDR3 contains 13 residues. The CDR3, as DNA: TGTGCCAGCAGCCCGGGACAGAATCAGCCCCAGCATTTT. It specifies CASSPGQNQPQHF.

CDR3 in amino acids: CASSPGGGPSTDTQYF. Written as DNA, the CDR3 is TGTGCCAGCAGCCCCGGGGGGGGACCTAGCACAGATACGCAGTATTTT. The chain uses TRBV9 and TRBJ2-3; 8 bases agree with TRBD2. J lost 0 bases, V lost 4 bases, and 7 bases had no gene match. Germline V gene sequence: CDR1 SGDLS, CDR2 YYNGEE. This CDR3 is 16 amino acids long.

CDR3 bases: TGTGCCAGCAGCCGGGGGCTGGGGAACACTGAAGCTTTCTTT. It yields the protein CASSRGLGNTEAFF. The V and J genes are TRBV7-2 and TRBJ1-1; tentative D call: TRBD1 (6 bases). CDR3 length: 14 amino acids. Deletions cut 5 bases from V and 1 base from J, with 11 bases between. The germline gives CDR1 SGHTA, CDR2 FQGNSA.

The rearrangement joins TRBV9 to TRBJ2-1; no clear D. This CDR3 region has 14 residues. The V gene's germline CDR1 is SGDLS and CDR2 YYNGEE. The V end lost 0 bases, the J end lost 8 bases, and 12 bases lay between the germline ends. CDR3 in amino acids: CASSVGSGAHEQFF. The CDR3 DNA reads as TGTGCCAGCAGCGTAGGATCCGGTGCCCATGAGCAGTTCTTC.

This chain links TRBV28 with TRBJ1-1; tentative D call: TRBD1 (5 bases). CDR1 is MDHEN, CDR2 SYDVKM, per germline. The CDR3 runs 14 residues. Trimming pared 2 bases from V and 7 bases from J, leaving 14 bases between. The CDR3 sequence is CASSLNSQGGEAFF. The CDR3, as DNA: TGTGCCAGCAGTTTAAATTCCCAGGGAGGTGAAGCTTTCTTT.

This chain connects TRBV23-1 to TRBJ2-7, with D possibly being TRBD1 (6 bases). TRBV23-1 is an ORF, with its function uncertain. Trimming shortened V by 10 bases and J by 1 base, and 17 bases separated the two germline ends. The length of the CDR3 is 14 residues. The CDR3 reads CAKEWGRGSYEQYF. DNA of the CDR3: TGCGCCAAAGAGTGGGGGCGCGGGTCCTACGAGCAGTACTTC.

The chain combines TRBV7-9 with TRBJ2-7, with D possibly TRBD1 on 6 matching bases. With 11 bases removed from V and 7 bases from J, the gap between germline ends came to 18 bases. The CDR3 covers 12 residues. Germline V gives CDR1 SEHNR, CDR2 FQNEAQ (reference sequence). In DNA form, the CDR3 reads TGTGCCGGGGGCGTGGACTCGGGGGAGCAGTACTTC. Its translation: CAGGVDSGEQYF.

This clone was found once. This chain links TRBV28 with TRBJ2-1; a weak D match, TRBD2 (6 bases). The CDR3 spans 16 residues. CDR1 is MDHEN and CDR2 is SYDVKM in the germline V gene. The germline V and J ends were trimmed by 4 bases and 4 bases, with 17 bases remaining between them. This chain's CDR3 is CASSWGPGLNYNEQFF. The CDR3 DNA sequence: TGTGCCAGCAGTTGGGGCCCGGGACTTAATTACAATGAGCAGTTCTTC.

This sequence joins TRBV19 and TRBJ2-3, with D unclear. Looked up from germline, CDR1 is LNHDA and CDR2 is SQIVND (reference sequence). V dropped 4 bases and J dropped 3 bases, with 8 bases sitting between them. The CDR3 runs to 13 residues. Here the CDR3 reads CASSTPSTDTQYF. The CDR3 DNA reads as TGTGCCAGTAGTACCCCCTCGACAGATACGCAGTATTTT.

The rearrangement links TRBV3-1 (or the pseudogene TRBV3-2) to TRBJ1-2; possible D gene TRBD1, 6 bases. Deletions cut 4 bases from V and 7 bases from J, with 10 bases between. This CDR3 region has 12 residues. Germline V gene sequence: CDR1 LGHDT, CDR2 YNNKEL (reference sequence). The CDR3, as DNA: TGTGCCAGCAGCCTTACAGGGTCTGGCTACACCTTC. Translating it yields CASSLTGSGYTF.

J is TRBJ1-1 and V is TRBV28; no clear D. CDR1 is MDHEN, CDR2 SYDVKM, per germline. The V end was cut by 7 bases, the J end by 9 bases, with 12 bases between. There are 11 residues in the CDR3. Here the CDR3 DNA reads TGTGCCAGCACCCTAGAGGATAAAGCTTTCTTT. As protein: CASTLEDKAFF. Full variable domain (missing parts from reference TRBV28 and TRBJ1-1): DVKVTQSSRYLVKRTGEKVFLECVQDMDHENMFWYRQDPGLGLRLIYFSYDVKMKEKGDIPEGYSVSREKKERFSLILESASTNQTSMYLCASTLEDKAFFGQGTRLTVV.

V and J are TRBV18 and TRBJ1-2; 7 bases line up with TRBD1. Trimming removed 1 base from V and 4 bases from J; junction bases left unmatched: 6. Germline-derived CDR1 and CDR2 are KGHSH and LQKENI. This CDR3 contains 15 residues. The CDR3 sequence: CASSPREQGSYGYTF. The DNA for the CDR3 is TGTGCCAGCTCACCACGAGAACAGGGGAGCTATGGCTACACCTTC.

The chain carries TRBV11-2 and TRBJ2-5; unclear D gene. The germline gives CDR1 SGHAT, CDR2 FQNNGV. V was shortened by 6 bases and J by 2 bases, with 13 bases between the two germline ends. CDR3 length: 14 residues. The CDR3 reads CASRRFEAQETQYF. DNA for the CDR3: TGTGCCAGCAGGCGGTTTGAAGCTCAAGAGACCCAGTACTTC. The full variable domain, in which reference TRBV11-2 and TRBJ2-5 provide the parts outside the CDR3, is EAGVAQSPRYKIIEKRQSVAFWCNPISGHATLYWYQQILGQGPKLLIQFQNNGVVDDSQLPKDRFSAERLKGVDSTLKIQPAKLEDSAVYLCASRRFEAQETQYFGPGTRLLVL.